This T cell receptor (beta chain) came from a study of T cells in Graves' hyperthyroidism and ophthalmopathy. Study results and limitations: Blood samples included most of the expanded thyroid clonotypes exceeding 0.001. Median prediction lead before ophthalmopathy onset was around seven months with the model.

The CDR3 covers 13 residues. Germline V gene sequence: CDR1 MNHEY, CDR2 SVGEGT. Trimming stripped 2 bases from V and 4 bases from J, with 5 bases between. In its sample, this clonotype was seen many times. The antigen remains unidentified. Amplification targeted TCR beta CDR3 regions from RNA transcripts. With the HTBI primer set, the TCR CDR3 went through a first round of RT-PCR. Each CDR3 protein is one row after TCRdb ran MiXCR on the multiplex PCR reads. The sample has some 500,000 distinct CDR3 sequences, about 24% seen once. Thyroid ultrasound, orbital computed tomography, clinical symptoms, and serum thyroxine and TRAb underpinned diagnoses.

The V and J genes are TRBV6-2 or TRBV6-3 and TRBJ2-2; D remains unclear. Specimen: blood. This TCR came from a woman aged 25 to 39 with Graves' ophthalmopathy. CDR3 DNA sequence: TGTGCCAGCAGTTACAGAACCACCGGGGAGCTGTTTTTT. Amino acid sequence: CASSYRTTGELFF.